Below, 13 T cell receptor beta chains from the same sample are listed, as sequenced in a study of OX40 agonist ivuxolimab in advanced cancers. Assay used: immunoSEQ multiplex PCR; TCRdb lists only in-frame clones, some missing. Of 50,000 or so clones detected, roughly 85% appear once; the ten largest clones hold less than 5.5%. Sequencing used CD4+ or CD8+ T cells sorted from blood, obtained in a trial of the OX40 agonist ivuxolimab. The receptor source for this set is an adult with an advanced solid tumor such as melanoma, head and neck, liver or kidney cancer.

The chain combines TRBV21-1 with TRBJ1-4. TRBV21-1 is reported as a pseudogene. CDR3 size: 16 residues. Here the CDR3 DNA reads TGTGCCAGCAGCAAAATTTCCGAAAGAGAGAAGGAAAAACTGTTTTTT. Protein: CASSKISEREKEKLFF.

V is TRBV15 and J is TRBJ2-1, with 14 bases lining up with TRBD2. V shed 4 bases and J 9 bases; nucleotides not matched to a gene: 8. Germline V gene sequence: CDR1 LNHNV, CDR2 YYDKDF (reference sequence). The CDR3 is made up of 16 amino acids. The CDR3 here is CATSKSGTSGSREQFF. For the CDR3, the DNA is TGTGCCACCAGCAAGTCCGGGACTAGCGGGAGTCGTGAGCAGTTCTTC.

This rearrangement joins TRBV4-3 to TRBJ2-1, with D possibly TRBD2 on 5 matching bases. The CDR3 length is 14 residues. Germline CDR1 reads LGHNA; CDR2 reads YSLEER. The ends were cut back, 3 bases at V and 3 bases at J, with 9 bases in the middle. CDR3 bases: TGCGCCAGCAGCCAGGAGGACCACTACAATGAGCAGTTCTTC. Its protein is CASSQEDHYNEQFF.

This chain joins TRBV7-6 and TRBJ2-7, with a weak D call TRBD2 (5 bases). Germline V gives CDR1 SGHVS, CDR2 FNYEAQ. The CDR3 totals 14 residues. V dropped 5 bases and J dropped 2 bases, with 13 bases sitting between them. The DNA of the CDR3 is TGTGCCAGCAGCCCAGATACCGGGACCTACGAGCAGTACTTC. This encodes CASSPDTGTYEQYF.

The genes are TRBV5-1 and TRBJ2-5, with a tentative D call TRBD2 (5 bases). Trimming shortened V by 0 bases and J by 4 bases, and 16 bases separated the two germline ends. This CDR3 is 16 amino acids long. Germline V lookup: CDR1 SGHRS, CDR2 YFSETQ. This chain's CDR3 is CASSLARSGVGETQYF. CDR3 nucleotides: TGCGCCAGCAGCTTGGCCAGGAGCGGAGTGGGAGAGACCCAGTACTTC.

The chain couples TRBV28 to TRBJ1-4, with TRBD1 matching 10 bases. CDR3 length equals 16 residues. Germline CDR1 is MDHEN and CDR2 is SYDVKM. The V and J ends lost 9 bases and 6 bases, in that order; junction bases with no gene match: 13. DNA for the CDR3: TGTGCCAGTAAGACAGGGGGCGCGGAGTCTTATGAAAAACTGTTTTTT. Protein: CASKTGGAESYEKLFF.

Here the CDR3 DNA reads TGTGCCAGCAGGGGTGGAGCGACGCGGCAGTACTTC. Its protein product is CASRGGATRQYF. This chain joins TRBV6-6 and TRBJ2-7; D gene ambiguous. The CDR3 loop spans 12 amino acids. V lost 6 bases and J 9 bases, leaving 15 bases between the germline ends. CDR1 is MNHNY and CDR2 is SVGAGI in the germline V gene (reference sequence).

The DNA for the CDR3 is TGCGCCAGCAGCTTTGACCGGGGTGAAGCTTTCTTT. Translation: CASSFDRGEAFF. The chain couples TRBV5-1 to TRBJ1-1; D is undetermined. This CDR3 comprises 12 residues. The V end was cut by 2 bases, the J end by 7 bases, with 9 bases between. Germline-derived CDR1 and CDR2 are SGHRS and YFSETQ.

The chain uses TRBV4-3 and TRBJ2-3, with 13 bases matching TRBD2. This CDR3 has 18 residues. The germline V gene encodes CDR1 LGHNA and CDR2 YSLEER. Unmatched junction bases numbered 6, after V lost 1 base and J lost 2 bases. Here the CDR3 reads CASSQGTSGSVITDTQYF. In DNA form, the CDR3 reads TGCGCCAGCAGCCAAGGGACTAGCGGGAGTGTCATCACAGATACGCAGTATTTT.

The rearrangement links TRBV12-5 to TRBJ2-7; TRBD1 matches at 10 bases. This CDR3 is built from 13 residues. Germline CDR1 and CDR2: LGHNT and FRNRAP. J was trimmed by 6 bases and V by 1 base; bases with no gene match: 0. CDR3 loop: CASGLGTGGEQYF. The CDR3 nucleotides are TGTGCTAGTGGTTTGGGGACAGGGGGCGAGCAGTACTTC. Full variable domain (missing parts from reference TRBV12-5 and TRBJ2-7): DARVTQTPRHKVTEMGQEVTMRCQPILGHNTVFWYRQTMMQGLELLAYFRNRAPLDDSGMPKDRFSAEMPDATLATLKIQPSEPRDSAVYFCASGLGTGGEQYFGPGTRLTVT.

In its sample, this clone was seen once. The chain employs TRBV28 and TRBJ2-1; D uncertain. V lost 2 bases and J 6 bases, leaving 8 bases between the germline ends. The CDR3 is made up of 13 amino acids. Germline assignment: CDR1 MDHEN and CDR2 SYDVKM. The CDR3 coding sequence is TGTGCCAGCAGTTTAGATTTGGGCAATGAGCAGTTCTTC. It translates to CASSLDLGNEQFF.

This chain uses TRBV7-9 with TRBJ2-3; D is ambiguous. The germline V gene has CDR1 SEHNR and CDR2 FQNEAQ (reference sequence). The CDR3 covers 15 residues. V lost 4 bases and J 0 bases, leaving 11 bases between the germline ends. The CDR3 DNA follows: TGTGCCAGCAGCTCCTTTCGGACGAGCACAGATACGCAGTATTTT. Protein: CASSSFRTSTDTQYF.

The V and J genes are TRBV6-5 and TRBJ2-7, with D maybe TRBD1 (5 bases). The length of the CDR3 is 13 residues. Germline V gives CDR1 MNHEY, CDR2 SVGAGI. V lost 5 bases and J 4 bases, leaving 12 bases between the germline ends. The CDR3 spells CASSRGEEYEQYF. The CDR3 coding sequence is TGTGCCAGCAGTAGGGGCGAGGAGTACGAGCAGTACTTC.